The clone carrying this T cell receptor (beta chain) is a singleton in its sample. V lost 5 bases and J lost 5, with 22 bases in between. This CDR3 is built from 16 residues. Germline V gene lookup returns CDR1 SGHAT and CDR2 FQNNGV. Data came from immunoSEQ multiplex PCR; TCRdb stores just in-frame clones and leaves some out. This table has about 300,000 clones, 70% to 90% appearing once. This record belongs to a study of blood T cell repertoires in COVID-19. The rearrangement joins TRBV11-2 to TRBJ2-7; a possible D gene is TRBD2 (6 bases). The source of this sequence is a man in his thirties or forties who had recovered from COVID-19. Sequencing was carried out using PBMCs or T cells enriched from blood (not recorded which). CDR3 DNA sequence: TGTGCCAGCAGCACCCCCCGGGACTCCTGGGACCACGAGCAGTACTTC. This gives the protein CASSTPRDSWDHEQYF.